This passage covers 7 T cell receptor beta chains from one sample sequenced in a study of CD8 T cells in Susac syndrome. After extraction with the RNeasy kit, roughly 0.45 to 1 ug of the RNA was reverse transcribed using random hexamers. TCRdb reprocessed the immunoSEQ multiplex PCR reads with MiXCR, giving one entry per CDR3 protein. Found here are approximately 190,000 distinct CDR3 sequences, roughly 94% of them singletons; the top ten hold around 0.16%. The sequenced sample was CD8+ T cells from PBMCs. The origin of the receptors is a human donor with Susac syndrome.

CDR3 nucleotide sequence: TGTGCCAGCAGCCCTGAAAGCGGGGGGGGAAACAATGAGCAGTTCTTC. Encoded protein: CASSPESGGGNNEQFF. The chain uses TRBV13 and TRBJ2-1, with 10 bases matching TRBD2. CDR3 length: 16 amino acids. Germline V CDR1 and CDR2: PRHDT, FYEKMQ (reference sequence). With 5 bases clipped from V and 5 bases from J, the junction kept 9 bases outside the gene matches.

The rearrangement links TRBV5-1 to TRBJ2-1; D is perhaps TRBD2 (6 bases). V gave up 0 bases and J gave up 8 bases, with 6 bases separating them. CDR1 is SGHRS, CDR2 YFSETQ, per germline. This CDR3 has 12 amino acids. CDR3 region: CASSLGGDEQFF. In DNA form, the CDR3 reads TGCGCCAGCAGCTTGGGCGGGGATGAGCAGTTCTTC.

The chain joins TRBV12-3 or TRBV12-4 to TRBJ2-3; the match to TRBD2 covers 9 bases. The CDR3 covers 15 residues. V was pared by 5 bases and J by 5 bases, with 8 bases of the junction left unmatched. CDR3 DNA: TGTGCCAGCAGTCAGACTAGCGGCCTGGGAGATACGCAGTATTTT. Protein: CASSQTSGLGDTQYF.

The genes are TRBV11-2 and TRBJ2-5, with no clear D. The V end lost 2 bases, the J end lost 4 bases, and 5 bases lay between the germline ends. The CDR3 sequence is 12 residues long. The germline V gene has CDR1 SGHAT and CDR2 FQNNGV. The CDR3 region is CASSLFVETQYF. The CDR3 bases are TGTGCCAGCAGCTTATTCGTAGAGACCCAGTACTTC.

V and J are TRBV7-9 and TRBJ1-4, with 7 bases identical to TRBD1. The V segment lost 5 bases and the J segment 4 bases; nucleotides outside the gene matches: 7. The CDR3 is 15 residues long. Germline V gene data show CDR1 as SEHNR and CDR2 as FQNEAQ (reference sequence). The CDR3 reads CASSPSRGINEKLFF. CDR3 DNA sequence: TGTGCCAGCAGCCCCAGCAGGGGGATTAATGAAAAACTGTTTTTT. The variable domain in full, completed from reference TRBV7-9 and TRBJ1-4, reads DTGVSQNPRHKITKRGQNVTFRCDPISEHNRLYWYRQTLGQGPEFLTYFQNEAQLEKSRLLSDRFSAERPKGSFSTLEIQRTEQGDSAMYLCASSPSRGINEKLFFGSGTQLSVL.

V is TRBV4-2 and J is TRBJ2-7; D ambiguous. The V gene lost 1 base and the J gene lost 0 bases, with 7 bases spanning the gap. The CDR3 has 14 residues. Germline assignment: CDR1 LGHNA and CDR2 YNFKEQ. The CDR3 bases are TGTGCCAGCAGCCAAGGCTCCGGCTCCTACGAGCAGTACTTC. The encoded protein is CASSQGSGSYEQYF.

V and J are TRBV5-6 and TRBJ2-7; no reliable D call. The CDR3 has 15 amino acids. Germline CDR1 SGHDT, CDR2 YYEEEE. With 0 bases removed from V and 0 bases from J, the gap between germline ends came to 10 bases. CDR3 sequence: CASSLAQSFSYEQYF. DNA of the CDR3: TGTGCCAGCAGCTTGGCTCAATCCTTCTCCTACGAGCAGTACTTC.